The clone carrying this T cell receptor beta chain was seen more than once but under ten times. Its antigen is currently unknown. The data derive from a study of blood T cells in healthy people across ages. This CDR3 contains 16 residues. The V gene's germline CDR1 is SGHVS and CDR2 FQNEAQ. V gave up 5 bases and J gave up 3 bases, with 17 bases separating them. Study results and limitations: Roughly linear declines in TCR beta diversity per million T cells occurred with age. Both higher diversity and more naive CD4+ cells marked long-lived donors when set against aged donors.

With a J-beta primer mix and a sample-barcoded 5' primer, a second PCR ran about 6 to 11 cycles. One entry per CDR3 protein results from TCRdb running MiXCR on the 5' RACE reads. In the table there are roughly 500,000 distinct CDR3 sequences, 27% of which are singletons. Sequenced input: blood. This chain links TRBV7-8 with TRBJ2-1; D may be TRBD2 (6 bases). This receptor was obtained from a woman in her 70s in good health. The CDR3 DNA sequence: TGTGCCAGCAGCCCCCTAGGGGTAGCGGACTACAATGAGCAGTTCTTC. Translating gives CASSPLGVADYNEQFF.